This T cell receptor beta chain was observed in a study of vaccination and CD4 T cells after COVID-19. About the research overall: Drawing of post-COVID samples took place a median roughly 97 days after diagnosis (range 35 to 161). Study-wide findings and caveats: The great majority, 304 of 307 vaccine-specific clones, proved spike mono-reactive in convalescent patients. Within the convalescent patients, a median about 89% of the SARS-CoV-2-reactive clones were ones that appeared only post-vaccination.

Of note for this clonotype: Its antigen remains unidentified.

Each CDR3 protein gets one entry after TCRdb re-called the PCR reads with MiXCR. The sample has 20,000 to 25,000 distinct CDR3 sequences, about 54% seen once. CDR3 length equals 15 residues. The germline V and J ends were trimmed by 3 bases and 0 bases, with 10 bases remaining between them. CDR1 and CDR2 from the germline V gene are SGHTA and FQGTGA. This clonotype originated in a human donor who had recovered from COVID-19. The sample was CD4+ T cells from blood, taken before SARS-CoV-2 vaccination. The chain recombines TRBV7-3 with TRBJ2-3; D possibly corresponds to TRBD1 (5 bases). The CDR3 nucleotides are TGTGCCAGCAGCTTTCAGGGTTCTAGCACAGATACGCAGTATTTT. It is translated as CASSFQGSSTDTQYF.